Sequencing of this TCR beta chain was carried out in a study of metastatic and nonmetastatic thyroid tumors. Every patient underwent thyroid surgery untreated. This clone appeared a few times. The CDR3 runs to 15 residues. Trimming took 6 bases from V and 3 from J, leaving 15 bases between them. The V gene's germline CDR1 is SNHLY and CDR2 FYNNEI. TCRdb re-called the PCR reads through MiXCR. The sample lists tens of thousands of clones, around 20% occurring once. The TCR sequence derives from a female donor with papillary thyroid cancer or a benign thyroid nodule (not recorded which). Some clones in this sample may be carry-over from other donors' samples. The V and J genes are TRBV2 and TRBJ2-1; a weak D match, TRBD2 (6 bases). The sample comprised blood. CDR3 sequence (DNA): TGTGCCAGCAGCCTTGGACTAACGGACTACAATGAGCAGTTCTTC. Translated, it gives CASSLGLTDYNEQFF.